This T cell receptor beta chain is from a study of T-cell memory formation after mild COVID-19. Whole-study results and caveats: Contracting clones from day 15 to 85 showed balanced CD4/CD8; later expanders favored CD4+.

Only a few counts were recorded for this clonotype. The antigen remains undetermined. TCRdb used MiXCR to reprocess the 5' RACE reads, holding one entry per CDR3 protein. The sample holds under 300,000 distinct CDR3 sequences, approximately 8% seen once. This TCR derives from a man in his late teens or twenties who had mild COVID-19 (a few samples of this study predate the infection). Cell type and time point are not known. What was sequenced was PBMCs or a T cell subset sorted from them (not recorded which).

Written as DNA, the CDR3 is TGTGCCAGCAGCCAAGATAGGTCAGGCAGTAGCCTCTCCTACGAGCAGTACTTC. This sequence encodes CASSQDRSGSSLSYEQYF. V gene TRBV4-2 combines with J gene TRBJ2-7, with D unclear. CDR1 LGHNA and CDR2 YNFKEQ come from the germline V gene. CDR3 length equals 18 residues. Trimming stripped 0 bases from V and 0 bases from J, with 18 bases between.